The 18 T cell receptor beta chains given below trace back to one sample, sequenced in a study of blood T cell repertoires in COVID-19. Clones were sequenced by immunoSEQ multiplex PCR, and TCRdb holds only the in-frame ones, with some missing. This sample carries over 200,000 clones, roughly four fifths of them seen once, and the ten largest clones take about 10%. Sequencing was carried out using PBMCs or T cells enriched from blood (not recorded which). All receptors derive from a man aged 35 to 55 who had recovered from COVID-19.

This chain joins TRBV5-1 and TRBJ2-6, with 10 bases that match TRBD1. V was pared by 6 bases and J by 0 bases, with 9 bases of the junction left unmatched. The CDR3 extends over 18 amino acids. Germline CDR1 reads SGHRS; CDR2 reads YFSETQ. The CDR3 nucleotides are TGCGCCAGCATCAACACGGGACAGGGGTCCTCTGGGGCCAACGTCCTGACTTTC. This translates into CASINTGQGSSGANVLTF.

V is TRBV19 and J is TRBJ2-2; 8 bases fit TRBD2. The length of the CDR3 is 16 residues. From germline, CDR1 is LNHDA and CDR2 SQIVND (reference sequence). Unmatched junction bases numbered 5, after V lost 5 bases and J lost 0 bases. Here the CDR3 DNA reads TGTGCCAGTAGTGCCCCGCGGGGGGCGAACACCGGGGAGCTGTTTTTT. As protein: CASSAPRGANTGELFF.

This clone came up a few times. The V call is TRBV25-1, the J call TRBJ1-1; 8 bases align to TRBD1. The V segment lost 8 bases and the J segment 8 bases; nucleotides outside the gene matches: 16. This CDR3 region has 15 residues. Germline V gene data show CDR1 as MGHDK and CDR2 as SYGVNS. CDR3 region: CASRDRGGAGDEAFF. The CDR3 DNA is TGTGCCAGCCGAGACAGGGGTGGGGCTGGGGACGAAGCTTTCTTT. Based on the CDR3 plus reference TRBV25-1 and TRBJ1-1, the full variable domain is EADIYQTPRYLVIGTGKKITLECSQTMGHDKMYWYQQDPGMELHLIHYSYGVNSTEKGDLSSESTVSRIRTEHFPLTLESARPSHTSQYLCASRDRGGAGDEAFFGQGTRLTVV.

The chain combines TRBV30 with TRBJ2-3; D perhaps matches TRBD2 (5 bases). The CDR3 runs 12 residues. The germline CDR1 and CDR2 sequences are GTSNPN and SVGIG (reference sequence). V lost 7 bases and J lost 3, with 11 bases in between. This CDR3 reads CASRWRTDTQYF. The DNA for the CDR3 is TGTGCCTCTCGGTGGAGGACAGATACGCAGTATTTT.

This chain joins TRBV5-4 and TRBJ1-2; TRBD1 agrees at 9 bases. With 4 bases clipped from V and 0 bases from J, the junction kept 7 bases outside the gene matches. Germline V gene data show CDR1 as SGHNT and CDR2 as YYREEE (reference sequence). The CDR3 runs to 16 residues. The CDR3, as DNA: TGTGCCAGCAGCCATGACAGGGGGTTAGCTAACTATGGCTACACCTTC. Translation gives CASSHDRGLANYGYTF.

J is TRBJ2-4 and V is TRBV5-1, with D perhaps TRBD1 (7 bases). CDR1 and CDR2 (germline): SGHRS, YFSETQ. V dropped 1 base and J dropped 7 bases, with 18 bases sitting between them. This CDR3 comprises 16 residues. The CDR3 coding sequence is TGCGCCAGCAGCTTGCTAGTCGGAGGGGGCGAGAACATTCAGTACTTC. Its translation is CASSLLVGGGENIQYF.

Note on this clone: Other DNA variants within this sample encode the same CDR3. V and J are TRBV6-5 and TRBJ1-2, with 8 bases matching TRBD1. CDR1 is MNHEY and CDR2 is SVGAGI in the germline V gene. CDR3 length: 14 amino acids. V gave up 4 bases and J gave up 3 bases; unmatched junction bases: 4. The CDR3 DNA follows: TGTGCCAGCAGTTCAGGGGGCAGTGACTATGGCTACACCTTC. This codes for CASSSGGSDYGYTF.

The chain has TRBV3-1 (or the pseudogene TRBV3-2) and TRBJ2-7, with 8 positions matching TRBD2. The germline V gene encodes CDR1 LGHDT and CDR2 YNNKEL (reference sequence). The V gene end was trimmed by 0 bases and the J gene end by 6 bases; junction bases not matched to a gene: 10. CDR3 length equals 16 residues. In DNA form, the CDR3 reads TGTGCCAGCAGCCAAGATGGAAGCGGGAGTCTGCTCGAGCAGTACTTC. Protein sequence: CASSQDGSGSLLEQYF.

This chain links TRBV2 with TRBJ2-2; tentatively, D is TRBD1 (6 bases). CDR1 is SNHLY and CDR2 is FYNNEI in the germline V gene. The CDR3 has 12 amino acids. V gave up 8 bases and J gave up 5 bases, with 9 bases separating them. Here the CDR3 DNA reads TGTGCCAGCGAAACAGGGACCGGGGAGCTGTTTTTT. Translation gives CASETGTGELFF.

As concerns this clone: The junction departs from germline at one end; a sequencing error may be responsible. The CDR3 DNA reads as TGCGCCAGCAGCTCTTCAGGGTTTGGAAGGACCCTCTTC. It encodes CASSSSGFGRTLF. The rearrangement links TRBV5-1 to TRBJ2-1; D perhaps matches TRBD1 (5 bases). Germline-derived CDR1 and CDR2 are SGHRS and YFSETQ. This CDR3 has 13 residues.

V is TRBV23-1 and J is TRBJ2-7; TRBD1 matches 7 bases. TRBV23-1 is classed as an ORF, of uncertain function. After removal of 3 bases from V and 0 bases from J, the junction contained 5 bases not matched to a gene. CDR3 size: 15 residues. The CDR3 protein is CASSQATGSSYEQYF. The DNA of the CDR3 is TGCGCCAGCAGTCAGGCGACAGGGAGCTCCTACGAGCAGTACTTC.

This chain links TRBV30 with TRBJ2-4, with D possibly being TRBD2 (7 bases). Germline V gives CDR1 GTSNPN, CDR2 SVGIG (reference sequence). The CDR3 runs 14 residues. Trimming cost V 4 bases and J 3 bases, with 13 bases left between them. CDR3 sequence (DNA): TGTGCCTGGACAGGGAGGGGGGACAAAAACATTCAGTACTTC. Protein product: CAWTGRGDKNIQYF. Drawing the rest from reference TRBV30 and TRBJ2-4, the complete variable domain is SQTIHQWPATLVQPVGSPLSLECTVEGTSNPNLYWYRQAAGRGLQLLFYSVGIGQISSEVPQNLSASRPQDRQFILSSKKLLLSDSGFYLCAWTGRGDKNIQYFGAGTRLSVL.

The table lists this clone with many counts. This chain connects TRBV9 to TRBJ2-3; D is unresolved. The CDR3 spans 12 residues. Germline V CDR1 and CDR2: SGDLS, YYNGEE. V was clipped by 5 bases and J by 4 bases, with 8 bases between them. The CDR3 DNA sequence: TGTGCCAGCAGGCCTACGGCAGATACGCAGTATTTT. It yields the protein CASRPTADTQYF.

This clone occurred a few times. The chain uses TRBV6-1 and TRBJ2-7; 7 bases align to TRBD2. The CDR3 is 14 residues long. V dropped 1 base and J dropped 4; count of bases not matched to a gene: 4. Germline CDR1 reads MNHNS; CDR2 reads SASEGT. This CDR3 is CASSEGGGVYEQYF. CDR3 in DNA: TGTGCCAGCAGTGAAGGTGGGGGGGTGTACGAGCAGTACTTC.

The genes are TRBV29-1 and TRBJ1-5; 9 bases map to TRBD1. The germline V gene has CDR1 SQVTM and CDR2 ANQGSEA. Trimming took 7 bases from V and 1 from J; bases not matched to a gene: 2. CDR3 length: 13 amino acids. The CDR3 here is CSAGTGSNQPQHF. The CDR3 DNA reads TGCAGCGCCGGGACAGGGAGCAATCAGCCCCAGCATTTT.

The J gene is TRBJ2-7, the V gene TRBV6-5, with TRBD1 matching over 8 bases. The CDR3 totals 14 residues. Germline V gene sequence: CDR1 MNHEY, CDR2 SVGAGI. J was trimmed by 9 bases and V by 2 bases; bases with no gene match: 9. The CDR3 nucleotides are TGTGCCAGCAGTTACGTGGACAGGGTCGTAAGGCAGTACTTC. Its protein is CASSYVDRVVRQYF.

The chain links TRBV5-1 to TRBJ1-3; TRBD1 might be the D (6 bases). V dropped 3 bases and J dropped 0 bases, with 10 bases sitting between them. The CDR3 consists of 15 residues. Germline values: CDR1 SGHRS, CDR2 YFSETQ. CDR3 protein: CASSSSGVSGNTIYF. The CDR3 region has the DNA TGCGCCAGCAGCTCGTCAGGGGTCTCTGGAAACACCATATATTTT. Together with reference TRBV5-1 and TRBJ1-3, the CDR3 gives the full variable domain: KAGVTQTPRYLIKTRGQQVTLSCSPISGHRSVSWYQQTPGQGLQFLFEYFSETQRNKGNFPGRFSGRQFSNSRSEMNVSTLELGDSALYLCASSSSGVSGNTIYFGEGSWLTVV.

The chain combines TRBV30 with TRBJ1-1; 9 positions agree with TRBD1. CDR3 length: 13 amino acids. Trimming cost V 8 bases and J 1 base; bases outside gene matches: 5. Germline V CDR1 and CDR2: GTSNPN, SVGIG (reference sequence). The CDR3 DNA is TGTGCCCGCCGGACAGGGGCGAACACTGAAGCTTTCTTT. It translates to CARRTGANTEAFF.